This entry describes one T cell receptor beta chain. Its antigen is currently unknown. The CDR3 extends over 13 amino acids. Germline CDR1 is SGHTA and CDR2 is FQGNSA. The germline V and J ends were trimmed by 2 bases and 3 bases, with 4 bases remaining between them. This sample stems from a study of cytomegalovirus exposure and HLA in healthy donors. Across the whole study: Assignment to the Caucasian-associated ancestry cluster applied to over 70% of the approximately 400 genotyped donors.

Study conclusions and caveats: The authors excluded some V segments, including TRBV6-2 and TRBV6-3, as indistinguishable. Most subjects' HLA-A and HLA-B alleles were reportedly predicted from TCR beta sequences.

The PCR contained 60 Vbeta and 13 Jbeta primers. Assay: immunoSEQ multiplex PCR; the TCRdb copy retains only in-frame clones and omits some. The data show roughly 130,000 clones, 80% seen once. The chain recombines TRBV7-2 with TRBJ2-2; no clear D gene. Sequencing was done on a sample of PBMCs. This TCR was sampled from a man aged 40-49 years in good health and CMV-seronegative. The CDR3 reads CASSLSDTGELFF. The CDR3 DNA follows: TGTGCCAGCAGCTTATCGGACACCGGGGAGCTGTTTTTT.